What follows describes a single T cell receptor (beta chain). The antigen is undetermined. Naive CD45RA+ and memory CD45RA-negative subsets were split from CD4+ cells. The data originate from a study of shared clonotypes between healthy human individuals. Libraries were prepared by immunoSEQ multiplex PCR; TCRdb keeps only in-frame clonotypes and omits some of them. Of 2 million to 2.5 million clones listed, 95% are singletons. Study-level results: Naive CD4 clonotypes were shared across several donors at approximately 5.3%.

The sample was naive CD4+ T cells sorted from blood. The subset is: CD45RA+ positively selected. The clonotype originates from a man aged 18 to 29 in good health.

The DNA of the CDR3 is TGTGCCGGAGTGGCTAGCGGAAGGGCTGGGGCCAACGTCCTGACTTTC. Its protein is CAGVASGRAGANVLTF. The J gene is TRBJ2-6, the V gene TRBV5-4, with 7 bases identical to TRBD2. This CDR3 has 16 residues. CDR1 is SGHNT and CDR2 is YYREEE in the germline V gene (reference sequence). J gave up 2 bases and V 10 bases, and 12 bases lay outside the gene matches. The whole variable domain, filled in from reference TRBV5-4 and TRBJ2-6, reads ETGVTQSPTHLIKTRGQQVTLRCSSQSGHNTVSWYQQALGQGPQFIFQYYREEENGRGNFPPRFSGLQFPNYSSELNVNALELDDSALYLCAGVASGRAGANVLTFGAGSRLTVL.